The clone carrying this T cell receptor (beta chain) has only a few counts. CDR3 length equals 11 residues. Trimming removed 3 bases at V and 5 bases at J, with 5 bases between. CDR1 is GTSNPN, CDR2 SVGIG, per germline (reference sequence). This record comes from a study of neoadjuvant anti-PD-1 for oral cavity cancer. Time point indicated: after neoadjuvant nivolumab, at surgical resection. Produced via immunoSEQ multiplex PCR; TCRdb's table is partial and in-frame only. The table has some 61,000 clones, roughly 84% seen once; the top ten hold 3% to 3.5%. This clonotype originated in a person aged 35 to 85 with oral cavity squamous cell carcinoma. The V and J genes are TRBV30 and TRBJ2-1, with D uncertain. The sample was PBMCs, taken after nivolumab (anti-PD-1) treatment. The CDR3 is CAWSQHNEQFF. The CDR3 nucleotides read TGTGCCTGGAGCCAGCACAATGAGCAGTTCTTC. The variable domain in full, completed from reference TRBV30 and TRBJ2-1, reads SQTIHQWPATLVQPVGSPLSLECTVEGTSNPNLYWYRQAAGRGLQLLFYSVGIGQISSEVPQNLSASRPQDRQFILSSKKLLLSDSGFYLCAWSQHNEQFFGPGTRLTVL.